The entry below describes one T cell receptor (beta chain). Its antigen is undetermined. Profiling relied on immunoSEQ multiplex PCR, and the TCRdb table lists in-frame clones only, not all of them. This table has 73,000 or so clones, 92% appearing once. This sample is part of a study of OX40 agonist ivuxolimab in advanced cancers. Study-level background: The treatment was a fully human IgG2 OX40 agonist, ivuxolimab. Points from the study as a whole: CD8+ T cells averaged more expanded clones than CD4+. Clonal expansion was seen in CD4+ and CD8+ blood T cells by week 6 at 0.1 to 3.0 mg/kg.

The V and J ends lost 3 bases and 3 bases, in that order; junction bases with no gene match: 3. The CDR3 is 13 amino acids. CDR1 SGDLS and CDR2 YYNGEE come from the germline V gene. The clonotype originates from an adult with an advanced solid tumor such as melanoma, head and neck, liver or kidney cancer. The sample here was CD4+ or CD8+ T cells sorted from blood, taken in a trial of the OX40 agonist ivuxolimab. The chain uses TRBV9 and TRBJ2-7, with 7 bases lining up with TRBD1. The CDR3, as DNA: TGTGCCAGCAGCGCGGGACAGAACTACGAGCAGTACTTC. The encoded protein is CASSAGQNYEQYF.